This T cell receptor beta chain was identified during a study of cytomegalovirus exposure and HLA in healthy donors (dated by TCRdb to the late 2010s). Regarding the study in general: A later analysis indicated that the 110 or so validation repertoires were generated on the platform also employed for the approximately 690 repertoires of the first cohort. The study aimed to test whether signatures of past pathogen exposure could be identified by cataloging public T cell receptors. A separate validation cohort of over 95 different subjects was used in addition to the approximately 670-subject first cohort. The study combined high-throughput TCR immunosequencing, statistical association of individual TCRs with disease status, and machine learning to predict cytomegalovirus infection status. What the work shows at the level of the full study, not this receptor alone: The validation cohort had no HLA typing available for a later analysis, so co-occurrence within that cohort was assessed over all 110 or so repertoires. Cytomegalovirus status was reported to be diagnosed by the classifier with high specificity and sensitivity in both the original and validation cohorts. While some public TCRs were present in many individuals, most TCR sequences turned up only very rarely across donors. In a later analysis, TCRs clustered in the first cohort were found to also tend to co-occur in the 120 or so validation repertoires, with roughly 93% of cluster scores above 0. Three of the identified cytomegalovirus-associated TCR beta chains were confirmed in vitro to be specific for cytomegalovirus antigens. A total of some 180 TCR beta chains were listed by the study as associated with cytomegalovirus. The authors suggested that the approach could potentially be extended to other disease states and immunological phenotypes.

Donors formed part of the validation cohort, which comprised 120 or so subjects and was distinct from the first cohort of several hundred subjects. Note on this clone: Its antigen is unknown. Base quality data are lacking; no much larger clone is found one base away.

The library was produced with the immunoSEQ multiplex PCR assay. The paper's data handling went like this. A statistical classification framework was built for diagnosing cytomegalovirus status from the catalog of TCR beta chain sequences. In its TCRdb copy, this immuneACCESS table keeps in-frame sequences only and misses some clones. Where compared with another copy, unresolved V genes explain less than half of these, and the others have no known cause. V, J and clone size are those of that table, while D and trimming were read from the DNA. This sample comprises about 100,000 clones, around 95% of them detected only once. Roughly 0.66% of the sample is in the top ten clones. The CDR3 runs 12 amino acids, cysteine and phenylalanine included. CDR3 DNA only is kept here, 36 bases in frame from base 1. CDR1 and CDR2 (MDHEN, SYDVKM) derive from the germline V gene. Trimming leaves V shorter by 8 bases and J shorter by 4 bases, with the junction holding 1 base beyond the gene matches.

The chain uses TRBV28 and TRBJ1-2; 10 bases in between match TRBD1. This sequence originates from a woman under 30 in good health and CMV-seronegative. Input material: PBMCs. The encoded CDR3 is CASRTGGYGYTF. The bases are TGTGCCAGCCGGACAGGGGGCTATGGCTACACCTTC.